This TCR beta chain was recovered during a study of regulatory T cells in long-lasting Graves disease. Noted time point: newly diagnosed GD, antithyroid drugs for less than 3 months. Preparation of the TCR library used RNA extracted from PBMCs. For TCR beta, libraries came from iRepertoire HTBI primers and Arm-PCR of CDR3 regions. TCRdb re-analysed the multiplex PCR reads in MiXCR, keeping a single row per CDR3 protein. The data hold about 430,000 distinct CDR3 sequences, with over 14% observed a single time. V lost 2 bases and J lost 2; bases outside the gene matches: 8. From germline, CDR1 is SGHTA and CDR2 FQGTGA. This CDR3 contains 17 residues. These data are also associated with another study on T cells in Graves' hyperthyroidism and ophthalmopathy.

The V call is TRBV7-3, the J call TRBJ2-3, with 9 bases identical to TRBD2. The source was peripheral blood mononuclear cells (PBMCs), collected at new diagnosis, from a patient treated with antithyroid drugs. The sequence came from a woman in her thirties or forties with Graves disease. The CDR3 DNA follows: TGTGCCAGCAGCTTACTGCCGCGGGAGGGGTTCACAGATACGCAGTATTTT. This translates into CASSLLPREGFTDTQYF.